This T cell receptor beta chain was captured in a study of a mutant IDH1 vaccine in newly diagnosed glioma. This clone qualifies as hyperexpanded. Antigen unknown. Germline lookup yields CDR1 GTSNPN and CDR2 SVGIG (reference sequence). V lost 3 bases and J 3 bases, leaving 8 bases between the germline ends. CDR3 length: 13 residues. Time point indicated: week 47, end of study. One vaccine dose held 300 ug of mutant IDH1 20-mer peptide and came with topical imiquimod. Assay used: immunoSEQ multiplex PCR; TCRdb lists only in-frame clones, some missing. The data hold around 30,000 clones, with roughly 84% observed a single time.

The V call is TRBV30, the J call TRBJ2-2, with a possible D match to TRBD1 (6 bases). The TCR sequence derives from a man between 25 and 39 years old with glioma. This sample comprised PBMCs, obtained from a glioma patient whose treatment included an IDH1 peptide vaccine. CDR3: CAWRGHYTGELFF. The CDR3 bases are TGTGCCTGGAGGGGACACTACACCGGGGAGCTGTTTTTT. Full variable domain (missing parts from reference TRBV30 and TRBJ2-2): SQTIHQWPATLVQPVGSPLSLECTVEGTSNPNLYWYRQAAGRGLQLLFYSVGIGQISSEVPQNLSASRPQDRQFILSSKKLLLSDSGFYLCAWRGHYTGELFFGEGSRLTVL.